This T cell receptor (beta chain) was found in a study of shared clonotypes between healthy human individuals. Deep-level running was used for the assay. Method: immunoSEQ multiplex PCR; TCRdb's copy keeps in-frame clones and lacks some. The sample lists about 680,000 clones, roughly nine tenths seen once, with 20% to 25% in the top ten. It was CD45RO-negative cells, positively selected for CCR7, that made up naive CD8 cells, with terminally differentiated effector memory CD45RA+ cells excluded. Those who donated were healthy HIV-negative adults, with no recent acute infections or vaccinations reported. The sequence was collected from a man aged 25 to 40 in good health. What was sequenced was naive CD8+ T cells sorted from blood.

The CDR3 nucleotides are TGCGCCAGCAGCCAAGAGACAGGGGCTATCTACGAGCAGTACTTC. Protein sequence: CASSQETGAIYEQYF. The chain couples TRBV4-1 to TRBJ2-7; 8 bases are shared with TRBD1. From germline, CDR1 is MGHRA and CDR2 YSYEKL. V was clipped by 0 bases and J by 3 bases; unmatched bases: 4. The CDR3 contains 15 residues.